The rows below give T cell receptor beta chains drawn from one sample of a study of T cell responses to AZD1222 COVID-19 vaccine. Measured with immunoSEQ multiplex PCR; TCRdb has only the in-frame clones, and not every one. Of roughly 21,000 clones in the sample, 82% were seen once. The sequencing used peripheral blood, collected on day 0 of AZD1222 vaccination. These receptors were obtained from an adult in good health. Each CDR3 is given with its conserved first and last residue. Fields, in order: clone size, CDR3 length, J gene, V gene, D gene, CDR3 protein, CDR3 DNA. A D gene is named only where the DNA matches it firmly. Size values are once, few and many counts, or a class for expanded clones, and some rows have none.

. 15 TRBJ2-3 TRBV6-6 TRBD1 CASSYGTGGTDTQYF TGTGCCAGCAGTTACGGGACAGGGGGGACAGATACGCAGTATTTT
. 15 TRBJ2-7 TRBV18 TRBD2 CASSPRTSGSYEQYF TGTGCCAGCTCACCACGGACTAGCGGGAGTTACGAGCAGTACTTC
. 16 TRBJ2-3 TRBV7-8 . CASSARGTDYTDTQYF TGTGCCAGCAGCGCACGCGGGACGGACTACACAGATACGCAGTATTTT
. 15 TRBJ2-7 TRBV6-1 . CASSEEGISMDEQYF TGTGCCAGCAGTGAGGAGGGAATAAGCATGGACGAGCAGTACTTC
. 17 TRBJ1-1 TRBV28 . CASITTSRMTLNTEAFF TGTGCCAGCATTACGACGTCCCGAATGACATTGAACACTGAAGCTTTCTTT
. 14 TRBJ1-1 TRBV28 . CASTRAGSNTEAFF TGTGCCAGCACTCGGGCAGGGTCAAACACTGAAGCTTTCTTT
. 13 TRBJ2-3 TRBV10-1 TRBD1 CASSRDSEDTQYF TGCGCCAGCAGCAGGGACAGCGAGGATACGCAGTATTTT
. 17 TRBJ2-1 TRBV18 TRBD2 CASSPPGLAGGPSEQFF TGTGCCAGCTCACCACCGGGACTAGCGGGAGGGCCATCCGAGCAGTTCTTC
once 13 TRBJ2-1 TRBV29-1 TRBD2 CSAGTSAYGEQFF TGCAGCGCTGGGACTAGCGCCTACGGTGAGCAGTTCTTC
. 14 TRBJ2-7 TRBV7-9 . CASSLADSTYEQYF TGTGCCAGCAGCTTAGCGGACAGTACCTACGAGCAGTACTTC
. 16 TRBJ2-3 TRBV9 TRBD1 CASSDRQGTNTDTQYF TGTGCCAGCAGCGATCGACAGGGGACCAACACAGATACGCAGTATTTT
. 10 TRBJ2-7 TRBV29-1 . CSGGDREQYF TGCAGCGGGGGGGATCGCGAGCAGTACTTC
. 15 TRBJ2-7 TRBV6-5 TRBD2 CASSSWTSGRIEQYF TGTGCCAGCAGCTCCTGGACTAGCGGGAGGATCGAGCAGTACTTC
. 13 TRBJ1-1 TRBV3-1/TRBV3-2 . CASSRSESTEAFF TGTGCCAGCAGCCGATCAGAGTCCACTGAAGCTTTCTTT
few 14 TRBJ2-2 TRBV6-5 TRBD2 CASRVSGTTGELFF TGTGCCAGCAGGGTTAGCGGGACCACCGGGGAGCTGTTTTTT